A single sample gave rise to the 19 T cell receptor beta chains below, sequenced in a study of blood T cell repertoires in COVID-19. TCRdb's table, derived via immunoSEQ multiplex PCR, lists solely in-frame clones and lacks some. This table holds about 210,000 clones, 80% to 90% found once. The sample taken for sequencing was PBMCs or T cells enriched from blood (not recorded which). These receptor sequences come from a man between 18 and 29 years old with acute COVID-19.

The chain employs TRBV6-5 and TRBJ2-7; D may be TRBD2 (6 bases). The V end was cut by 6 bases, the J end by 6 bases, with 15 bases between. Germline CDR1 and CDR2: MNHEY and SVGAGI. The CDR3 extends over 13 amino acids. In DNA form, the CDR3 reads TGTGCCAGCAGAAACCCTACTAGCACCGAGCAGTACTTC. As protein: CASRNPTSTEQYF.

The chain couples TRBV30 to TRBJ1-3; 7 nucleotides agree with TRBD1. The CDR3 contains 13 residues. Germline loops: CDR1 GTSNPN, CDR2 SVGIG (reference sequence). V trimming: 2 bases; J trimming: 8 bases; junction bases outside the gene matches: 6. CDR3 protein: CAWSKGAKDTIYF. CDR3 nucleotides: TGTGCCTGGAGTAAGGGGGCTAAGGACACCATATATTTT. The entire variable domain, with the rest obtained from reference TRBV30 and TRBJ1-3, is as follows: SQTIHQWPATLVQPVGSPLSLECTVEGTSNPNLYWYRQAAGRGLQLLFYSVGIGQISSEVPQNLSASRPQDRQFILSSKKLLLSDSGFYLCAWSKGAKDTIYFGEGSWLTVV.

The CDR3 region is CASSLTGGNEKLFF. CDR3 nucleotide sequence: TGTGCCAGCAGCCTGACAGGAGGTAATGAAAAACTGTTTTTT. The rearrangement uses TRBV2 and TRBJ1-4, with D maybe TRBD1 (6 bases). Trimming took 6 bases from V and 4 from J, leaving 12 bases between them. Looked up from germline, CDR1 is SNHLY and CDR2 is FYNNEI. The CDR3 is made up of 14 amino acids.

This chain uses TRBV5-1 with TRBJ1-2, with TRBD1 matching 7 bases. This CDR3 is 14 amino acids long. Unmatched junction bases numbered 5, after V lost 0 bases and J lost 6 bases. Germline lookup yields CDR1 SGHRS and CDR2 YFSETQ. The CDR3 is CASSLEQGYDGYTF. DNA of the CDR3: TGCGCCAGCAGCTTGGAACAGGGGTATGATGGCTACACCTTC.

The rearrangement uses TRBV28 and TRBJ1-1; D perhaps matches TRBD1 (6 bases). This CDR3 spans 13 amino acids. Trimming took off 8 bases at V and 1 base at J, with 11 bases between the two ends. CDR1 is MDHEN and CDR2 is SYDVKM in the germline V gene. For the CDR3, the DNA is TGTGCCAGCCGCGACAGGAGGAACACTGAAGCTTTCTTT. Amino acid sequence: CASRDRRNTEAFF.

The chain uses TRBV2 and TRBJ2-7; 7 positions agree with TRBD2. The CDR3 consists of 11 residues. V trimming: 8 bases; J trimming: 7 bases; junction bases outside the gene matches: 5. Germline V lookup: CDR1 SNHLY, CDR2 FYNNEI. CDR3 nucleotide sequence: TGTGCCAGCTCTGGGGGAGGGGAGCAGTACTTC. It is translated as CASSGGGEQYF. Based on the CDR3 plus reference TRBV2 and TRBJ2-7, the full variable domain is EPEVTQTPSHQVTQMGQEVILRCVPISNHLYFYWYRQILGQKVEFLVSFYNNEISEKSEIFDDQFSVERPDGSNFTLKIRSTKLEDSAMYFCASSGGGEQYFGPGTRLTVT.

This clone has just one count. The V call is TRBV7-2, the J call TRBJ1-4; D unresolved. This CDR3 contains 15 residues. The germline V and J ends were trimmed by 5 bases and 3 bases, with 13 bases remaining between them. Germline loops: CDR1 SGHTA, CDR2 FQGNSA. The chain's CDR3 is CASSPQVAANEKLFF. The DNA of the CDR3 is TGTGCCAGCAGCCCCCAGGTGGCCGCTAATGAAAAACTGTTTTTT. The full variable domain, with the rest looked up from reference TRBV7-2 and TRBJ1-4, is GAGVSQSPSNKVTEKGKDVELRCDPISGHTALYWYRQSLGQGLEFLIYFQGNSAPDKSGLPSDRFSAERTGGSVSTLTIQRTQQEDSAVYLCASSPQVAANEKLFFGSGTQLSVL.

The CDR3 is CASSPEAGIRTEAFF. DNA for the CDR3: TGTGCCAGCTCACCAGAAGCAGGGATTAGGACTGAAGCTTTCTTT. The chain recombines TRBV18 with TRBJ1-1; D might be TRBD1 (5 bases). The CDR3 sequence is 15 residues long. Trimming cost V 2 bases and J 5 bases, with 15 bases left between them. The germline V gene encodes CDR1 KGHSH and CDR2 LQKENI.

V usage is TRBV4-2 and J usage is TRBJ1-5; D remains ambiguous. V was cut by 3 bases and J by 7 bases, with 13 bases left in between. The germline gives CDR1 LGHNA, CDR2 YNFKEQ. This CDR3 has 14 amino acids. For the CDR3, the DNA is TGTGCCAGCAGCCACTCGACTGGTGGGCAGCCCCAGCATTTT. Protein sequence: CASSHSTGGQPQHF.

The chain uses TRBV29-1 and TRBJ1-1; D uncertain. The CDR3 is made up of 11 amino acids. V was shortened by 6 bases and J by 5 bases, with 10 bases between the two germline ends. Germline values: CDR1 SQVTM, CDR2 ANQGSEA. Here the CDR3 reads CSVAPETEAFF. CDR3 bases: TGCAGCGTCGCTCCGGAGACTGAAGCTTTCTTT.

This chain connects TRBV11-2 to TRBJ2-3; 9 bases line up with TRBD2. The CDR3 consists of 14 residues. V lost 3 bases, J lost 6 bases, and 4 bases stayed unmatched. Germline-derived CDR1 and CDR2 are SGHAT and FQNNGV. The chain's CDR3 is CASSLIAGVDTQYF. CDR3 sequence (DNA): TGTGCCAGCAGCTTGATAGCGGGAGTTGATACGCAGTATTTT.

The chain has TRBV27 and TRBJ2-7; no definite D call. The germline V gene has CDR1 MNHEY and CDR2 SMNVEV (reference sequence). The CDR3 runs to 15 residues. The V end was cut by 2 bases, the J end by 2 bases, with 13 bases between. The CDR3 DNA reads as TGTGCCAGCAGTTTACGAAACCCGAGGCCCTACGAGCAGTACTTC. Residues: CASSLRNPRPYEQYF.

V and J are TRBV13 and TRBJ1-2; a weak D match, TRBD1 (5 bases). The length of the CDR3 is 13 residues. Germline CDR1 reads PRHDT; CDR2 reads FYEKMQ (reference sequence). V lost 0 bases and J 7 bases, leaving 9 bases between the germline ends. The CDR3 protein is CASSLGAGPGYTF. CDR3 in DNA: TGTGCCAGCAGCTTAGGGGCAGGGCCTGGCTACACCTTC.

In its sample, this clone was seen a few times. V is TRBV19 and J is TRBJ2-7; 7 bases line up with TRBD1. Germline CDR1 reads LNHDA; CDR2 reads SQIVND (reference sequence). This CDR3 region has 13 residues. The V and J ends lost 5 bases and 6 bases, in that order; junction bases with no gene match: 7. In nucleotides, the CDR3 is TGTGCCAGTAGTTCCCCGGGACAGACCGAGCAGTACTTC. Amino acid sequence: CASSSPGQTEQYF. Full variable domain (remainder filled in from reference TRBV19 and TRBJ2-7): DGGITQSPKYLFRKEGQNVTLSCEQNLNHDAMYWYRQDPGQGLRLIYYSQIVNDFQKGDIAEGYSVSREKKESFPLTVTSAQKNPTAFYLCASSSPGQTEQYFGPGTRLTVT.

The CDR3 sequence: CASSPGTSGSYNEQFF. In nucleotides, the CDR3 is TGTGCCAGCAGCCCCGGGACTAGCGGTTCTTACAATGAGCAGTTCTTC. The chain recombines TRBV7-9 with TRBJ2-1; 11 positions agree with TRBD2. The V gene end was trimmed by 5 bases and the J gene end by 4 bases; junction bases not matched to a gene: 7. The CDR3 is 16 residues long. Germline-derived CDR1 and CDR2 are SEHNR and FQNEAQ (reference sequence).

The chain employs TRBV3-1 (or the pseudogene TRBV3-2) and TRBJ2-5; D ambiguous. The V gene's germline CDR1 is LGHDT and CDR2 YNNKEL (reference sequence). V lost 2 bases to trimming and J lost 2 bases, with 9 bases between them. The CDR3 has 14 amino acids. DNA for the CDR3: TGTGCCAGCAGCCAATTGGGCTCTCAAGAGACCCAGTACTTC. Amino acid sequence: CASSQLGSQETQYF.

This clone was observed a single time. The rearrangement uses TRBV28 and TRBJ1-5; D ambiguous. Trimming left V 5 bases short and J 4 bases short, with 21 bases between. This CDR3 is built from 17 residues. The germline V gene has CDR1 MDHEN and CDR2 SYDVKM. CDR3 in amino acids: CASSTSYRHSGNQPQHF. CDR3 DNA: TGTGCCAGCAGTACTTCCTACCGACACAGTGGGAATCAGCCCCAGCATTTT. The full variable domain, in which reference TRBV28 and TRBJ1-5 provide the parts outside the CDR3, is DVKVTQSSRYLVKRTGEKVFLECVQDMDHENMFWYRQDPGLGLRLIYFSYDVKMKEKGDIPEGYSVSREKKERFSLILESASTNQTSMYLCASSTSYRHSGNQPQHFGDGTRLSIL.

Points on this clone: The sample carries other DNA sequences with the same CDR3. J is TRBJ1-5 and V is TRBV19, with TRBD1 as a possible D gene (5 bases). This CDR3 comprises 12 residues. The V gene lost 4 bases and the J gene lost 7 bases, with 8 bases spanning the gap. Germline V lookup: CDR1 LNHDA, CDR2 SQIVND (reference sequence). This chain's CDR3 is CASSTGGQPQHF. The CDR3 DNA reads TGTGCCAGTAGTACCGGGGGGCAGCCCCAGCATTTT.

There are many counts of this clone. V and J are TRBV2 and TRBJ2-1; 9 bases are a match to TRBD1. This CDR3 is built from 18 residues. The germline gives CDR1 SNHLY, CDR2 FYNNEI. V lost 5 bases and J lost 8; bases outside the gene matches: 19. Here the CDR3 reads CASSSLTLRDREDHEQFF. The CDR3 DNA follows: TGTGCCAGCAGTTCTCTGACCCTCCGGGACAGGGAGGATCATGAGCAGTTCTTC. Together with reference TRBV2 and TRBJ2-1, the CDR3 gives the full variable domain: EPEVTQTPSHQVTQMGQEVILRCVPISNHLYFYWYRQILGQKVEFLVSFYNNEISEKSEIFDDQFSVERPDGSNFTLKIRSTKLEDSAMYFCASSSLTLRDREDHEQFFGPGTRLTVL.